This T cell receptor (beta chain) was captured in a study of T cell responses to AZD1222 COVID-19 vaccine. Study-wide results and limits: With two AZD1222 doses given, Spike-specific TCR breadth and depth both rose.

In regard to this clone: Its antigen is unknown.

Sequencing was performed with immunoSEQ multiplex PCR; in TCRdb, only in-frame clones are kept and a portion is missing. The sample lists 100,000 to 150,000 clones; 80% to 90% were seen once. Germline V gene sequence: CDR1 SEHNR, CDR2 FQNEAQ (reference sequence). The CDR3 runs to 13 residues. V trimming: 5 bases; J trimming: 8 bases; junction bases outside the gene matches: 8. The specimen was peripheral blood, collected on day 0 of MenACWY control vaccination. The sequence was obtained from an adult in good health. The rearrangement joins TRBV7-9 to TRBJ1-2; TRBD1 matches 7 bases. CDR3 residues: CASSPNRGEGYTF. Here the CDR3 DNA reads TGTGCCAGCAGCCCAAACAGGGGAGAAGGCTACACCTTC.